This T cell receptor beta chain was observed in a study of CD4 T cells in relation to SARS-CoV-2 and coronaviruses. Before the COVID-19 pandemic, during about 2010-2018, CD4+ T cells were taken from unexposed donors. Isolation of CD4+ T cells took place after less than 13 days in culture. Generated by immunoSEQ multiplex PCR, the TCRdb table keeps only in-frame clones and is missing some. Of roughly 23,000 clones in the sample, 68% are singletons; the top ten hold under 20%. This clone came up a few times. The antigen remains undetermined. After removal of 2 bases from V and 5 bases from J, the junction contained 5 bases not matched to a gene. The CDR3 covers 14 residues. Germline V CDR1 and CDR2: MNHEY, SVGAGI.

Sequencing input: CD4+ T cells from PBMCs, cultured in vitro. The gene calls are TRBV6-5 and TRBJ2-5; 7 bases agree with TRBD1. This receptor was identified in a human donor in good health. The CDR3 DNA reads TGTGCCAGCAGTTACGGGACAGCCCGGGAGACCCAGTACTTC. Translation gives CASSYGTARETQYF.